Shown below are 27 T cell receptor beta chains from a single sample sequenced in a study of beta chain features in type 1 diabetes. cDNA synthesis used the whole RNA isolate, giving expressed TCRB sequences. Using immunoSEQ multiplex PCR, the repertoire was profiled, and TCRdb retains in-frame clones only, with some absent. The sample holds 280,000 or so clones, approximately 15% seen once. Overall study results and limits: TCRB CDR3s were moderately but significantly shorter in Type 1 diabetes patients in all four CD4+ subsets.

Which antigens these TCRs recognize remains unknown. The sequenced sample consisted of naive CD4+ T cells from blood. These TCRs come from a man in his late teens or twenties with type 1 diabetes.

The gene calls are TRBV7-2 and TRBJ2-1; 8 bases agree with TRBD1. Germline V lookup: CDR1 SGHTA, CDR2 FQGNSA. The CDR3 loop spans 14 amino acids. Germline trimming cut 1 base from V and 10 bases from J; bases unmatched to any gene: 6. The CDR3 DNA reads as TGTGCCAGCAGCTTAGTACCTCGACAGGGGGAGCAGTTCTTC. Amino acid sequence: CASSLVPRQGEQFF.

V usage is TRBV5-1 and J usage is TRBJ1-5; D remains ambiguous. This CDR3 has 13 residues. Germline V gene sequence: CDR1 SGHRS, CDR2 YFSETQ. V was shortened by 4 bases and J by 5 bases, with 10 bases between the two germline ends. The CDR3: CASSDGLDQPQHF. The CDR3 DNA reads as TGCGCCAGCAGCGACGGACTGGATCAGCCCCAGCATTTT.

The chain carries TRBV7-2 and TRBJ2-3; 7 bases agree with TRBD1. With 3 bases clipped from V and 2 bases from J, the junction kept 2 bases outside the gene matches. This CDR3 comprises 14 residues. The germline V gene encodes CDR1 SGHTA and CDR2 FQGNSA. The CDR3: CASSLTGYTDTQYF. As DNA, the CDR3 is TGTGCCAGCAGCTTGACAGGGTACACAGATACGCAGTATTTT.

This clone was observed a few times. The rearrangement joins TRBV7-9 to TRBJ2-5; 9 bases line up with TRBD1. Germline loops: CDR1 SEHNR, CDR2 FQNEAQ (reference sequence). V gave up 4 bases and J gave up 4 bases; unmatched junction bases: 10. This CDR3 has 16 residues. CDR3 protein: CASSSLLTGGAETQYF. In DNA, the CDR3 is TGTGCCAGCAGCTCATTACTGACAGGGGGTGCAGAGACCCAGTACTTC. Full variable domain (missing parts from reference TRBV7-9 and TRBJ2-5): DTGVSQNPRHKITKRGQNVTFRCDPISEHNRLYWYRQTLGQGPEFLTYFQNEAQLEKSRLLSDRFSAERPKGSFSTLEIQRTEQGDSAMYLCASSSLLTGGAETQYFGPGTRLLVL.

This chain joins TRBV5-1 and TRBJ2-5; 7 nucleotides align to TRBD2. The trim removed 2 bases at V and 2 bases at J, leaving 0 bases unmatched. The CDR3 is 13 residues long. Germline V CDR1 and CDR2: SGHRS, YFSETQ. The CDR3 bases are TGCGCCAGCAGCTTTAGCGGGCAAGAGACCCAGTACTTC. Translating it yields CASSFSGQETQYF. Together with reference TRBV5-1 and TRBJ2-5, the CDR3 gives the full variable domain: KAGVTQTPRYLIKTRGQQVTLSCSPISGHRSVSWYQQTPGQGLQFLFEYFSETQRNKGNFPGRFSGRQFSNSRSEMNVSTLELGDSALYLCASSFSGQETQYFGPGTRLLVL.

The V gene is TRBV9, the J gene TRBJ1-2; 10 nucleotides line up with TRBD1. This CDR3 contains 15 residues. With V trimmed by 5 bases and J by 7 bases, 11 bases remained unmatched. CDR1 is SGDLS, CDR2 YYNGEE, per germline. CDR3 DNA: TGTGCCAGCAGTTTCTGGGACAGGGGTCAGGGTGGCTACACCTTC. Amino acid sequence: CASSFWDRGQGGYTF.

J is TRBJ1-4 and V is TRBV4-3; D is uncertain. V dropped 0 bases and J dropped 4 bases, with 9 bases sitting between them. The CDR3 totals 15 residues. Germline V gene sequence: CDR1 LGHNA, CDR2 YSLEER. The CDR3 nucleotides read TGCGCCAGCAGCCAAGATGTTAGGAGTAATGAAAAACTGTTTTTT. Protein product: CASSQDVRSNEKLFF.

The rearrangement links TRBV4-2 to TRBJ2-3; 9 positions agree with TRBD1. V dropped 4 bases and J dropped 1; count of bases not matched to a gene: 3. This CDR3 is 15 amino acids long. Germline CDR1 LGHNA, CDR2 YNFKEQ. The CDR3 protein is CASSLRQGGTDTQYF. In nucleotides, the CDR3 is TGTGCCAGCAGCCTACGACAGGGGGGCACAGATACGCAGTATTTT.

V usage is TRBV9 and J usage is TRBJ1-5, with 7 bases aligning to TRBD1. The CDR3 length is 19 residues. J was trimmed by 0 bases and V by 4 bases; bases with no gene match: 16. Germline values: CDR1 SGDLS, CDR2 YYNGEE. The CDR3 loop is CASSFWDRVKEDSNQPQHF. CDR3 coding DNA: TGTGCCAGCAGCTTTTGGGACAGAGTCAAAGAGGATAGCAATCAGCCCCAGCATTTT.

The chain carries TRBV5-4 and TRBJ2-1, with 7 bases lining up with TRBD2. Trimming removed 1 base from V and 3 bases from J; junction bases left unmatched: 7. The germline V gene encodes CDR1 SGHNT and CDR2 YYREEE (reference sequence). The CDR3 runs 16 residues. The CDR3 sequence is CASSLIGGGDYNEQFF. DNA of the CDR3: TGTGCCAGCAGCTTGATTGGTGGGGGGGACTACAATGAGCAGTTCTTC.

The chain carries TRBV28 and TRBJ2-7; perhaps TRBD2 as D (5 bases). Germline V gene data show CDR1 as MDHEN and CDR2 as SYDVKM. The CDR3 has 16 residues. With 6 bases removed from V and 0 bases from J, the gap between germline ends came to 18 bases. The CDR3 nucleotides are TGTGCCAGCAGGGAGGTCCGAGCGGTGACCTCCTACGAGCAGTACTTC. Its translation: CASREVRAVTSYEQYF.

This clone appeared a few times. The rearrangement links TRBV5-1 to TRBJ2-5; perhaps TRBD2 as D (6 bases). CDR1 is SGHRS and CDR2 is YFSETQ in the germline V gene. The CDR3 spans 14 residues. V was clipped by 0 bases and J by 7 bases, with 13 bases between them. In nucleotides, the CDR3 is TGCGCCAGCAGCTTGGCCACTAGCAGCGGGACCCAGTACTTC. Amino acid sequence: CASSLATSSGTQYF. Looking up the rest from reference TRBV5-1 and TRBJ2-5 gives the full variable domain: KAGVTQTPRYLIKTRGQQVTLSCSPISGHRSVSWYQQTPGQGLQFLFEYFSETQRNKGNFPGRFSGRQFSNSRSEMNVSTLELGDSALYLCASSLATSSGTQYFGPGTRLLVL.

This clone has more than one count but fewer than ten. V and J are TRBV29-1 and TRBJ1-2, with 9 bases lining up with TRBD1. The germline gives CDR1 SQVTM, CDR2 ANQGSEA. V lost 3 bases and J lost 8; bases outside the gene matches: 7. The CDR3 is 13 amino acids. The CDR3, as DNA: TGCAGCGTTGAGCCGGGACAGGGTAGGGGCTACACCTTC. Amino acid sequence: CSVEPGQGRGYTF. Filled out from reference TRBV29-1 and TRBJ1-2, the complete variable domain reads SAVISQKPSRDICQRGTSLTIQCQVDSQVTMMFWYRQQPGQSLTLIATANQGSEATYESGFVIDKFPISRPNLTFSTLTVSNMSPEDSSIYLCSVEPGQGRGYTFGSGTRLTVV.

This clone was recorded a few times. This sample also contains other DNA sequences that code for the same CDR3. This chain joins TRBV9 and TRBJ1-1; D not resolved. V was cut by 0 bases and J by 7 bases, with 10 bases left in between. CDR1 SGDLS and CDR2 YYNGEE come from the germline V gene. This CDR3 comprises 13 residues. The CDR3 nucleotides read TGTGCCAGCAGCGTAGCCGGGGTAGGTGAAGCTTTCTTT. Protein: CASSVAGVGEAFF.

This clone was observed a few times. Here the CDR3 reads CASSYLSGGTNNEQFF. Here the CDR3 DNA reads TGCGCCAGCAGCTACCTAAGCGGGGGAACAAACAATGAGCAGTTCTTC. The chain uses TRBV5-1 and TRBJ2-1; 8 nucleotides align to TRBD2. Germline values: CDR1 SGHRS, CDR2 YFSETQ. This CDR3 comprises 16 residues. V was clipped by 3 bases and J by 5 bases; unmatched bases: 10.

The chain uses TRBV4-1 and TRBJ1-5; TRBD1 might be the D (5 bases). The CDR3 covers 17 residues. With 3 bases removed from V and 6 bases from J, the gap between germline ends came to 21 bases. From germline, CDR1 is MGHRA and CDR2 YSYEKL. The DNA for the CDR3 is TGCGCCAGCAGCCATGGAGGGACGGGTCGAAAGGCTCAGCCCCAGCATTTT. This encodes CASSHGGTGRKAQPQHF.

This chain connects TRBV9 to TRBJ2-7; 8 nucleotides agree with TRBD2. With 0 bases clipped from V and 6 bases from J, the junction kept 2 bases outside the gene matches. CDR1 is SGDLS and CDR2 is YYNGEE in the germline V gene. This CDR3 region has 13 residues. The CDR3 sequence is CASSVDRGGEQYF. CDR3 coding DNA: TGTGCCAGCAGCGTAGACCGGGGGGGCGAGCAGTACTTC.

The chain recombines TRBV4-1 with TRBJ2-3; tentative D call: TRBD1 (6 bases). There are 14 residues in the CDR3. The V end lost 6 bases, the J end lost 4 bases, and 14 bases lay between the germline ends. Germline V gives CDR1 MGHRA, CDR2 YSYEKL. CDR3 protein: CASSPPTGPDTQYF. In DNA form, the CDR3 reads TGCGCCAGCAGTCCGCCTACAGGGCCAGATACGCAGTATTTT.

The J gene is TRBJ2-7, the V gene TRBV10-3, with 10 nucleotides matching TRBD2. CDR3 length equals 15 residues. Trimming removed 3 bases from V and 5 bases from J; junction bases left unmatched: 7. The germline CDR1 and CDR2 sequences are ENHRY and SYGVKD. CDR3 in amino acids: CAISDSSGRGHEQYF. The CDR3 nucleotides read TGTGCCATCAGTGACTCTAGCGGGAGAGGTCACGAGCAGTACTTC.

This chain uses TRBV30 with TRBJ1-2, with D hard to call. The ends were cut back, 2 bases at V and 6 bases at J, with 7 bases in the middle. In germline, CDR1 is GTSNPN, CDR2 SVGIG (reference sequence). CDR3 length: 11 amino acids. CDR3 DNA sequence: TGTGCCTGGAGTATCAGCGATGGCTACACCTTC. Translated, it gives CAWSISDGYTF. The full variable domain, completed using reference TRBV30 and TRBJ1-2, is SQTIHQWPATLVQPVGSPLSLECTVEGTSNPNLYWYRQAAGRGLQLLFYSVGIGQISSEVPQNLSASRPQDRQFILSSKKLLLSDSGFYLCAWSISDGYTFGSGTRLTVV.

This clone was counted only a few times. CDR3 sequence reads: CASSPGQGAAYGYTF. The CDR3 bases are TGTGCCAGCAGCCCAGGACAGGGGGCGGCCTATGGCTACACCTTC. The chain recombines TRBV7-2 with TRBJ1-2, with 11 bases identical to TRBD1. The CDR3 runs 15 residues. Germline values: CDR1 SGHTA, CDR2 FQGNSA. The junction had 6 bases not matched to a gene; V was cut back by 5 bases and J by 4 bases.

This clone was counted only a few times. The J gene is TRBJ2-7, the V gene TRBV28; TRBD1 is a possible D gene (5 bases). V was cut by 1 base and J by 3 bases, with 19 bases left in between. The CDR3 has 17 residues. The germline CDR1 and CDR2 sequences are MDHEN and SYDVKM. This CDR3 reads CASSLSFGPGAFYEQYF. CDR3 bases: TGTGCCAGCAGTTTATCTTTCGGACCTGGGGCCTTCTACGAGCAGTACTTC.

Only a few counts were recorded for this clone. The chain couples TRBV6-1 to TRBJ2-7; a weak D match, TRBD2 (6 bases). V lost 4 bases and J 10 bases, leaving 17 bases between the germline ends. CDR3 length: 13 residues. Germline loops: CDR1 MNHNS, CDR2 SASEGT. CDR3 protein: CASSARLVGIQYF. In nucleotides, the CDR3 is TGTGCCAGCAGTGCAAGACTAGTAGGTATACAGTACTTC.

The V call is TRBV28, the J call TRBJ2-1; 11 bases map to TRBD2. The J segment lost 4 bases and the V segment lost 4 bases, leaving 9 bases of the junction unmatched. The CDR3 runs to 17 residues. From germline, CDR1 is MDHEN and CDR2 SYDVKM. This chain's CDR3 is CASSSPSTSGTYNEQFF. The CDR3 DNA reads TGTGCCAGCAGTTCCCCGTCGACTAGCGGGACGTACAATGAGCAGTTCTTC.

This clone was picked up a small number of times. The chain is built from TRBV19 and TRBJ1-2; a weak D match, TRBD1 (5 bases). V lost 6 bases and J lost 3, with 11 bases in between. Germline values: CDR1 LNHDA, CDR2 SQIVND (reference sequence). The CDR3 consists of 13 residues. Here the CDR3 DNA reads TGTGCCAGTAGCCCCCGACAGCACTATGGCTACACCTTC. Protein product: CASSPRQHYGYTF.

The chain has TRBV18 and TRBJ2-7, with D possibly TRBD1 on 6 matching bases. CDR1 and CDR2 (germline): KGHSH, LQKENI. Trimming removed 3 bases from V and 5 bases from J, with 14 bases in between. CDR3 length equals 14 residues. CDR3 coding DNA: TGTGCCAGCTCACCCGACAGGTATACCCACGAGCAGTACTTC. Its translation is CASSPDRYTHEQYF.

CDR3 DNA sequence: TGTGCCAGCGCTCCCGGGACTAGCAGCTATGAGCAGTTCTTC. It yields the protein CASAPGTSSYEQFF. The chain links TRBV18 to TRBJ2-1; TRBD2 matches at 9 bases. V lost 8 bases to trimming and J lost 8 bases; unmatched junction nucleotides: 10. The CDR3 contains 14 residues. Germline V gene lookup returns CDR1 KGHSH and CDR2 LQKENI.